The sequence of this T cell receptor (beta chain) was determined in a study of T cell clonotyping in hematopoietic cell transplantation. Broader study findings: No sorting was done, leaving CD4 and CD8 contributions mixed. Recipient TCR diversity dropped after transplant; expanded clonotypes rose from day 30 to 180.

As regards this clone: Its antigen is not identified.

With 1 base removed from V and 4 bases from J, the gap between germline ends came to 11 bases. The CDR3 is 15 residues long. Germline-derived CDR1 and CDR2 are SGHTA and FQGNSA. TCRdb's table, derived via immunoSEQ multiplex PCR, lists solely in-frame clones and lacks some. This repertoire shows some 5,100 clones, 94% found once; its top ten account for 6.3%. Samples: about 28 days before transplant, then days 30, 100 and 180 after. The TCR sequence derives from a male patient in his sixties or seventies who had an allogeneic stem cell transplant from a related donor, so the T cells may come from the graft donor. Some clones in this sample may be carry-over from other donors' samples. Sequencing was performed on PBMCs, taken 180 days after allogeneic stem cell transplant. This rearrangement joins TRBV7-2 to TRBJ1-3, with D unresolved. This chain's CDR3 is CASSLGGNPGNTIYF. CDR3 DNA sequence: TGTGCCAGCAGCTTAGGAGGAAACCCCGGAAACACCATATATTTT. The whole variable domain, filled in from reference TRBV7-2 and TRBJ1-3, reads GAGVSQSPSNKVTEKGKDVELRCDPISGHTALYWYRQSLGQGLEFLIYFQGNSAPDKSGLPSDRFSAERTGGSVSTLTIQRTQQEDSAVYLCASSLGGNPGNTIYFGEGSWLTVV.